This paragraph reports one T cell receptor beta chain. Its cognate antigen is unknown. This CDR3 spans 14 amino acids. The V gene end was trimmed by 5 bases and the J gene end by 8 bases; junction bases not matched to a gene: 8. In germline, CDR1 is SEHNR, CDR2 FQNEAQ (reference sequence). The sample belongs to a study of T cells in localized non-small cell lung cancer. The assay was immunoSEQ multiplex PCR, and TCRdb's table has in-frame clones only and misses some. The data contain roughly 90,000 clones, around 90% of them seen just once; the ten biggest clones take up approximately 4%. Whole-study results and caveats: Greater blood T cell density accompanied longer overall survival. Uninvolved nearby lung showed the greatest T cell clonality, exceeding that found in tumor.

This sequence originates from a woman aged 35-75 years with stage II squamous cell lung carcinoma. This chain joins TRBV7-9 and TRBJ1-2, with 10 bases aligning to TRBD1. The sequenced sample was PBMCs, obtained before any cancer treatment. The CDR3: CASSQGTGVDGYTF. The CDR3 DNA reads TGTGCCAGCAGCCAGGGGACAGGGGTAGACGGCTACACCTTC.